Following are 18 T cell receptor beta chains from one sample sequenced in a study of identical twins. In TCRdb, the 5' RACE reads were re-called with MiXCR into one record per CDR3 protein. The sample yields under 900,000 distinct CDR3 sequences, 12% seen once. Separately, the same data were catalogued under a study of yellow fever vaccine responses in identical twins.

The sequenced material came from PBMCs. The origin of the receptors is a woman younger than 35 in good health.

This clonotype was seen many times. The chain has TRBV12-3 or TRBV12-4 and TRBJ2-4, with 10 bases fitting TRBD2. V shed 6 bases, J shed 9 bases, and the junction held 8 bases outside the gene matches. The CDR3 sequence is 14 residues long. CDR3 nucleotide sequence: TGTGCCAGCAGATGGAGCGGGGGGGCAATCATTCAGTACTTC. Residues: CASRWSGGAIIQYF.

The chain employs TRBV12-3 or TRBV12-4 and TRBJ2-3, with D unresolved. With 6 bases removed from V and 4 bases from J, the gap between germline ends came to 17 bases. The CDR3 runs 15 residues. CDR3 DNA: TGTGCCAGCAGCCTAGAGTTTAGGCGAGCAGATACGCAGTATTTT. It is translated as CASSLEFRRADTQYF.

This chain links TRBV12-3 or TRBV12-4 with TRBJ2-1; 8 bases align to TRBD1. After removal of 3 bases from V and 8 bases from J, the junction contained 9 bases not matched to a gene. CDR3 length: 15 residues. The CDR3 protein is CASSFHRGLLDEQFF. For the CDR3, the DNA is TGTGCCAGCAGTTTTCACAGGGGGTTGCTTGATGAGCAGTTCTTC.

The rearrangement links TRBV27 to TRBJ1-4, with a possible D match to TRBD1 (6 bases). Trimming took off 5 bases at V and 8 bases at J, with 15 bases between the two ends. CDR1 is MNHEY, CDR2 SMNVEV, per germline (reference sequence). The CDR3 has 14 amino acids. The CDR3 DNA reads TGTGCCAGCAGTCCAACAGGGTTGGGCGAAAAACTGTTTTTT. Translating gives CASSPTGLGEKLFF. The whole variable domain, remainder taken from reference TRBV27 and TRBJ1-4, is EAQVTQNPRYLITVTGKKLTVTCSQNMNHEYMSWYRQDPGLGLRQIYYSMNVEVTDKGDVPEGYKVSRKEKRNFPLILESPSPNQTSLYFCASSPTGLGEKLFFGSGTQLSVL.

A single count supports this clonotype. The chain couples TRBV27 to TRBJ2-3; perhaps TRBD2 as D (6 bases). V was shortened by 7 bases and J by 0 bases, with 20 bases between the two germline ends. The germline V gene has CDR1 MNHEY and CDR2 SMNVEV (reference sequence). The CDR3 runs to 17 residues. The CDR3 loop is CASIQSLPGLSTDTQYF. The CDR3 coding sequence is TGTGCCAGCATCCAATCCTTACCGGGACTTAGCACAGATACGCAGTATTTT.

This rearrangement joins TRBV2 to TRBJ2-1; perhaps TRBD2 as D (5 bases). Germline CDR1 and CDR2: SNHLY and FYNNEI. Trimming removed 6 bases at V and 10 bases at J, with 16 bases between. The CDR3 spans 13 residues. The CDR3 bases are TGTGCCAGCAGAGGATGTTGTGGCGGGGAGCAGTTCTTC. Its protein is CASRGCCGGEQFF.

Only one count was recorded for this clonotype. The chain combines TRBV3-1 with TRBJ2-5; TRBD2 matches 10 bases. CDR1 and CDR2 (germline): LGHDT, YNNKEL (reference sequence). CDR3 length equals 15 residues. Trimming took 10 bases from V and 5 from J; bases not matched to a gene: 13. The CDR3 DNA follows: TGTGCCACCTCCCATTCGGGACTAGCGTCCGAGACCCAGTACTTC. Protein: CATSHSGLASETQYF.

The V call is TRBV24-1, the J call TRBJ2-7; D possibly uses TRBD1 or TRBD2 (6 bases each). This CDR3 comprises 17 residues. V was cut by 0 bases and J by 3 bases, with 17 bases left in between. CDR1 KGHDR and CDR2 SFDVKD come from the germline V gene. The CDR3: CATSDLGGRTVIYEQYV. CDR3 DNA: TGTGCCACCAGTGATTTGGGGGGGCGGACGGTCATCTACGAGCAGTACGTC.

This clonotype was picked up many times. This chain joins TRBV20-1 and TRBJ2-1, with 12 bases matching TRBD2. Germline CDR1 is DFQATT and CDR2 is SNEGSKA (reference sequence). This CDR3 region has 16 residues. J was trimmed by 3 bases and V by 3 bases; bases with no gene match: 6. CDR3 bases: TGCAGTGCTAGTGTCCTAGCGGGGGGGGACTACAATGAGCAGTTCTTC. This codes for CSASVLAGGDYNEQFF.

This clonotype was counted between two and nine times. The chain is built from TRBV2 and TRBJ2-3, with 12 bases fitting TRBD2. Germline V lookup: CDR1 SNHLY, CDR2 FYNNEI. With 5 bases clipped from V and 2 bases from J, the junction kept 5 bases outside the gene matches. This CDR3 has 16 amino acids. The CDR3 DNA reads TGTGCCAGCAGTTTACTAGCGGGAGGATACACAGATACGCAGTATTTT. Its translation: CASSLLAGGYTDTQYF.

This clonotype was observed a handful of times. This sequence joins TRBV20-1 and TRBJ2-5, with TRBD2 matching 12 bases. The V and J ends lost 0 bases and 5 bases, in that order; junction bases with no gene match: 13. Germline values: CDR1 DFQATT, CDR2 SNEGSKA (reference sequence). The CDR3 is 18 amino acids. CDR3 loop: CSARDVTSGSPRGETQYF. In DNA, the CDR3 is TGCAGTGCTAGAGATGTGACTAGCGGGAGCCCCAGGGGGGAGACCCAGTACTTC.

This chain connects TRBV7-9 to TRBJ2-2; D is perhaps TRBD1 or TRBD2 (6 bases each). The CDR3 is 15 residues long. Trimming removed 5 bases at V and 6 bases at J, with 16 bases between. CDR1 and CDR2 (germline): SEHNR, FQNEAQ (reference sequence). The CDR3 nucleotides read TGTGCCAGCAGCCGGGGGCGGATCCCCCCCGGGGAGCTGTTTTTT. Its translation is CASSRGRIPPGELFF.

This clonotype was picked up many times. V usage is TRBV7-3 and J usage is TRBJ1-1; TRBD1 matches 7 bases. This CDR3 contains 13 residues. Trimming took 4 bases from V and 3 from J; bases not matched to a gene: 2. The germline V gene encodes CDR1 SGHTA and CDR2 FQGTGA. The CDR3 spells CASSSDRDTEAFF. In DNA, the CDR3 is TGTGCCAGCAGCTCCGACAGGGACACTGAAGCTTTCTTT.

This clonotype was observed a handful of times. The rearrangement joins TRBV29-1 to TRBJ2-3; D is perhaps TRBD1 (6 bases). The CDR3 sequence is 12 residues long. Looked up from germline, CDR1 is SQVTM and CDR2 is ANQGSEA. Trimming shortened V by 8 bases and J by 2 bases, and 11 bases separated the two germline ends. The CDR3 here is CSTGHLTDTQYF. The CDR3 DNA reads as TGCAGCACGGGACATCTCACAGATACGCAGTATTTT.

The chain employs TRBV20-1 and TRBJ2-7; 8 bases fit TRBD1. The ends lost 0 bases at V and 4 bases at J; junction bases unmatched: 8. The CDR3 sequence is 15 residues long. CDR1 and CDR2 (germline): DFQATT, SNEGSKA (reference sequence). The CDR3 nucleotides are TGCAGTGCTAGAGATTCCCGACAGGGGAAGTACGAGCAGTACTTC. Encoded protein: CSARDSRQGKYEQYF.

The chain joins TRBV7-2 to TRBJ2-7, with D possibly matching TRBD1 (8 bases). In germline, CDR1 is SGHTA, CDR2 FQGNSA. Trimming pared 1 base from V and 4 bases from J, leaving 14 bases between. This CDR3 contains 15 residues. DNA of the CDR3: TGTGCCAGCAGCTTAGGACAGGGGAGGGGGTACGAGCAGTACTTC. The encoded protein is CASSLGQGRGYEQYF.

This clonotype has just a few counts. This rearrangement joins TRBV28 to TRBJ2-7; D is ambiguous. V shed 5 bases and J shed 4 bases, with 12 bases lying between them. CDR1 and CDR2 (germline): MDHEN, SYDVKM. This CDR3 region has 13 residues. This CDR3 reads CASSQWTVYEQYF. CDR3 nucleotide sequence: TGTGCCAGCAGTCAATGGACGGTGTACGAGCAGTACTTC. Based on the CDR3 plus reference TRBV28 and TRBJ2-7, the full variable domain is DVKVTQSSRYLVKRTGEKVFLECVQDMDHENMFWYRQDPGLGLRLIYFSYDVKMKEKGDIPEGYSVSREKKERFSLILESASTNQTSMYLCASSQWTVYEQYFGPGTRLTVT.

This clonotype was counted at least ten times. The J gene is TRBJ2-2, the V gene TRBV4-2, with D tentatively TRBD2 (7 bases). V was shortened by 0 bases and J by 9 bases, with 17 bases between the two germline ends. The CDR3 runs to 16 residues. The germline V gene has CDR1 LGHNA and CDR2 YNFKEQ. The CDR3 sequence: CASSQDGGLGVRELFF. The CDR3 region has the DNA TGTGCCAGCAGCCAAGACGGGGGGCTTGGTGTCAGGGAGCTGTTTTTT.